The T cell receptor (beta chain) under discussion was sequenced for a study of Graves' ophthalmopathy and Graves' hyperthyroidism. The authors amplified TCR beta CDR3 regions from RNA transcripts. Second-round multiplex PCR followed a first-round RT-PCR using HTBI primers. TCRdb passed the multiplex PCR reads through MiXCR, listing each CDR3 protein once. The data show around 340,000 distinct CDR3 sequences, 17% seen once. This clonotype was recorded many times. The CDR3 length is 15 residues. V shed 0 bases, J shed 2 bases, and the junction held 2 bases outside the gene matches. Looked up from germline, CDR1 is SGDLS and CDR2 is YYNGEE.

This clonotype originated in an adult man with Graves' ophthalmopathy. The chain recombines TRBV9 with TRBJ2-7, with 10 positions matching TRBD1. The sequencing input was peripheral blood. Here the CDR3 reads CASSVGDRGTYEQYF. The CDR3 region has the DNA TGTGCCAGCAGCGTAGGGGACAGGGGAACCTACGAGCAGTACTTC.